This T cell receptor beta chain was sequenced during a study of blood T cells in healthy people across ages. Study information: For every two T cells, template switching captured about one barcoded beta molecule.

General study results and limits: Calculation of diversity from one million T cells yielded estimates considered to be underestimates.

Looked up from germline, CDR1 is DFQATT and CDR2 is SNEGSKA (reference sequence). With 3 bases removed from V and 4 bases from J, the gap between germline ends came to 12 bases. The CDR3 is made up of 13 amino acids. Comments on this clonotype: No antigen is known for it.

A second PCR of about 7 to 11 cycles used a sample-barcoded 5' primer and a J-beta primer mix. Each TCR beta cDNA got a 12-nucleotide random molecular identifier. TCRdb re-called the 5' RACE reads with MiXCR, one entry per CDR3 protein. The sample includes just over 1 million distinct CDR3 sequences, under 45% of them seen just once. The sequence derives from a woman aged 55 to 70 in good health. Source material: blood. V gene TRBV20-1 combines with J gene TRBJ1-2, with D possibly TRBD1 on 5 matching bases. CDR3 protein: CSASQGEAYGYTF. For the CDR3, the DNA is TGCAGTGCTAGCCAGGGCGAGGCCTATGGCTACACCTTC.